These T cell receptor beta chains were read from a single sample in a study of blood T cell repertoires in COVID-19. The table came from immunoSEQ multiplex PCR; TCRdb's copy has only in-frame clones and leaves some out. The sample lists some 270,000 clones, roughly 86% seen once, with 1.5% to 2% in the top ten. The sample comprised peripheral blood. The receptors derive from a woman aged 55-69 years who had recovered from COVID-19. Each CDR3 is given with its conserved first and last residue. D genes are given only for firm matches. Size is omitted from some rows. Given values are once, few, many or a class for expanded clones.

>-|TRBJ2-7|once|TRBV6-6
CASRNPGVEAEQYF
TGTGCCAGCAGAAACCCGGGAGTCGAGGCCGAGCAGTACTTC
>TRBD1|TRBJ1-4|-|TRBV28
CASSFNGWQGGINEKLFF
TGTGCCAGCAGTTTTAACGGGTGGCAGGGGGGAATAAATGAAAAACTGTTTTTT
>TRBD2|TRBJ2-7|-|TRBV19
CASSIAPGGYEQYF
TGTGCCAGTAGTATCGCCCCGGGAGGCTACGAGCAGTACTTC
>-|TRBJ1-2|many|TRBV4-1
CASSQVVGTRNYGYTF
TGCGCCAGCAGCCAAGTTGTCGGGACACGGAACTATGGCTACACCTTC
>-|TRBJ1-4|-|TRBV3-1/TRBV3-2
CASSQGWEIYNEKLFF
TGTGCCAGCAGCCAAGGGTGGGAGATCTATAATGAAAAACTGTTTTTT
>-|TRBJ2-1|-|TRBV7-2
CASSPDMLSYNEQFF
TGTGCCAGCAGCCCCGACATGTTATCCTACAATGAGCAGTTCTTC
>TRBD1|TRBJ1-2|few|TRBV6-5
CASSQQGAGGYTF
TGTGCCAGCAGTCAGCAGGGGGCCGGTGGCTACACCTTC
>TRBD2|TRBJ2-3|-|TRBV19
CASSIGTSGSTDTQYF
TGTGCCAGTAGTATCGGGACTAGCGGATCCACAGATACGCAGTATTTT
>TRBD1|TRBJ1-3|-|TRBV2
CAILLRQGGSSSGNTIYF
TGTGCCATTCTGCTCCGACAGGGTGGTTCTTCCTCTGGAAACACCATATATTTT
>-|TRBJ2-1|few|TRBV7-6
CASSPQPGEHNEQFF
TGTGCCAGCAGCCCCCAACCGGGAGAACACAATGAGCAGTTCTTC
>TRBD2|TRBJ2-3|once|TRBV7-9
CASSRTGGSTDTQYF
TGTGCCAGCAGCCGGACGGGGGGTAGCACAGATACGCAGTATTTT
>TRBD2|TRBJ2-7|-|TRBV18
CASTRLAGATAYEQYF
TGTGCCAGCACCAGACTAGCGGGGGCGACCGCCTACGAGCAGTACTTC
>-|TRBJ1-1|-|TRBV6-6
CASTREGLNTEAFF
TGTGCCAGCACCCGCGAGGGCCTGAACACTGAAGCTTTCTTT
>TRBD1|TRBJ1-3|-|TRBV5-1
CASSLGGANPGNTIYF
TGCGCCAGCAGCTTAGGGGGCGCGAACCCTGGAAACACCATATATTTT
>-|TRBJ2-4|-|TRBV21-1
CASSTGSGDIQYF
TGTGCCAGCAGTACAGGGTCTGGAGACATTCAGTACTTC
>-|TRBJ1-2|-|TRBV6-2/TRBV6-3
CASSYSRGRNYGYTF
TGTGCCAGCAGTTACTCCAGGGGCCGAAACTATGGCTACACCTTC